This T cell receptor (beta chain) was profiled in a study of blood T cell repertoires in COVID-19. Study-level background: Acute-phase and convalescent COVID-19 samples originated in the United States, Italy and Spain. Sources were T cells, B-cell-depleted T cells, or PBMCs; the material itself was cDNA or gDNA.

Per the original data handling: Reference gene primers were amplified, and this amplification served to estimate nucleated cell counts. Produced via immunoSEQ multiplex PCR; TCRdb's table is partial and in-frame only. D and trimming come from the DNA, and the V and J calls and clone size come from that table. The table has roughly 110,000 clones, more than 70% seen once. At least ten counts were recorded for this clone. Input material: peripheral blood. This receptor was identified in a human donor in a cohort sampled during active COVID-19.

CDR3 sequence (DNA): TGTGCCAGCAGTTACCACAGGGTACCCTACGAGCAGTACTTC. Its translation: CASSYHRVPYEQYF. V is TRBV6-2 or TRBV6-3 and J is TRBJ2-7, with a tentative D call TRBD1 (6 bases). This CDR3 is 14 amino acids long. Per germline, CDR1 MNHEY and CDR2 SVGEGT. With 2 bases removed from V and 2 bases from J, the gap between germline ends came to 10 bases.